One sample yielded the 22 T cell receptor beta chains listed below, sequenced in a study of neurological immune-mediated disorders. The sample's time point: technical triplicate 1. Using its own MiXCR run on the 5' RACE reads, TCRdb lists one record per CDR3 protein. The data contain 35,000 to 40,000 distinct CDR3 sequences, 11% of them singletons. The sequencing input was PBMCs. The receptor set was obtained from a man between 60 and 75 years old with HTLV-1-associated myelopathy (HAM/TSP).

This clonotype was detected ten times or more. V usage is TRBV3-1 and J usage is TRBJ2-3, with unresolved D. The CDR3 spans 14 residues. The germline gives CDR1 LGHDT, CDR2 YNNKEL (reference sequence). The V end was cut by 7 bases, the J end by 6 bases, with 17 bases between. The CDR3: CASTPTPSLDTQYF. CDR3 bases: TGTGCCAGCACCCCCACCCCCAGTCTGGATACGCAGTATTTT.

This clonotype has ten or more counts. The CDR3 loop is CSASAGGAGASEQYF. The CDR3, as DNA: TGCAGTGCTAGTGCCGGAGGAGCGGGGGCATCCGAGCAGTACTTC. The chain employs TRBV20-1 and TRBJ2-7, with TRBD2 identical over 8 bases. After removal of 3 bases from V and 6 bases from J, the junction contained 13 bases not matched to a gene. The CDR3 covers 15 residues. CDR1 DFQATT and CDR2 SNEGSKA come from the germline V gene (reference sequence).

This clonotype has ten or more counts. This chain joins TRBV5-1 and TRBJ2-3; D is undetermined. The germline V and J ends were trimmed by 6 bases and 5 bases, with 16 bases remaining between them. Germline V gene sequence: CDR1 SGHRS, CDR2 YFSETQ. CDR3 size: 14 residues. The CDR3 here is CASTVAPSGDTQYF. The CDR3, as DNA: TGCGCCAGCACCGTAGCCCCCAGTGGAGATACGCAGTATTTT.

This clonotype was observed at least ten times. The chain joins TRBV7-6 to TRBJ2-2, with D uncertain. The CDR3 totals 16 residues. The germline CDR1 and CDR2 sequences are SGHVS and FNYEAQ. Trimming left V 2 bases short and J 5 bases short, with 15 bases between. In nucleotides, the CDR3 is TGTGCCAGCAGCTTACGAGGCGGTCCTTCAACCGGGGAGCTGTTTTTT. Protein: CASSLRGGPSTGELFF.

Many counts were recorded for this clonotype. The chain employs TRBV10-3 and TRBJ2-2; TRBD2 aligns across 7 bases. The J segment lost 6 bases and the V segment lost 11 bases, leaving 15 bases of the junction unmatched. There are 15 residues in the CDR3. CDR1 and CDR2 (germline): ENHRY, SYGVKD. CDR3 sequence reads: CAVTSAGYESGELFF. CDR3 sequence (DNA): TGTGCCGTAACCTCAGCGGGATACGAGTCCGGGGAGCTGTTTTTT.

This clonotype came up many times. J is TRBJ2-3 and V is TRBV11-2, with D uncertain. The CDR3 extends over 15 amino acids. V lost 0 bases, J lost 0 bases, and 7 bases lay in between. The V gene's germline CDR1 is SGHAT and CDR2 FQNNGV. The CDR3 loop reads CASSLDGDSTDTQYF. The CDR3 DNA reads TGTGCCAGCAGCTTAGATGGGGATAGCACAGATACGCAGTATTTT.

This clonotype was seen ten or more times. The chain employs TRBV20-1 and TRBJ2-1; TRBD2 matches 7 bases. Trimming took 1 base from V and 3 from J; bases not matched to a gene: 6. CDR3 size: 15 residues. Germline loops: CDR1 DFQATT, CDR2 SNEGSKA (reference sequence). DNA for the CDR3: TGCAGTGCTAGAGTGGCTAGCGGAGTCTACAATGAGCAGTTCTTC. Translated, it gives CSARVASGVYNEQFF.

There are a few counts of this clonotype. The chain combines TRBV20-1 with TRBJ2-3, with D uncertain. The CDR3 contains 14 residues. Germline CDR1 DFQATT, CDR2 SNEGSKA (reference sequence). Trimming shortened V by 5 bases and J by 0 bases, and 12 bases separated the two germline ends. CDR3 coding DNA: TGCAGTGCTCCGAGCGCCTCTAGCACAGATACGCAGTATTTT. Its protein product is CSAPSASSTDTQYF.

This clonotype appeared many times. This chain joins TRBV20-1 and TRBJ2-3; 7 bases align to TRBD2. CDR3 length: 14 amino acids. After removal of 3 bases from V and 2 bases from J, the junction contained 5 bases not matched to a gene. Germline V gene lookup returns CDR1 DFQATT and CDR2 SNEGSKA (reference sequence). CDR3 protein: CSARASGYTDTQYF. In DNA form, the CDR3 reads TGCAGTGCTAGGGCTAGCGGTTACACAGATACGCAGTATTTT.

This clonotype was seen repeatedly, ten times or more. The gene calls are TRBV4-2 and TRBJ2-7; D may match TRBD1 or TRBD2 (6 bases each). The CDR3 is made up of 12 amino acids. Trimming stripped 8 bases from V and 6 bases from J, with 14 bases between. From germline, CDR1 is LGHNA and CDR2 YNFKEQ. The CDR3 bases are TGTGCCAGCGGGGGGCAGGGTGGCGAGCAGTACTTC. Its protein product is CASGGQGGEQYF.

A word on this clonotype: At one boundary the junction diverges from the germline segment, which might be a read error. The rearrangement links TRBV2 to TRBJ2-3; D gene uncertain. The CDR3 extends over 13 amino acids. Germline V gives CDR1 SNHLY, CDR2 FYNNEI. The CDR3 region is CASSVDYQYTQCF. The CDR3 coding sequence is TGTGCCAGCAGTGTCGATTACCAATATACGCAGTGTTTT.

About this clonotype itself: This may stem from a read error, because a much larger clone lies one nucleotide away. CDR3 sequence (DNA): TGTGCCGGCAGTTTCTGGACTAGCGCAGGGGAGACCCAGTACTTC. It translates to CAGSFWTSAGETQYF. The chain uses TRBV12-3 or TRBV12-4 and TRBJ2-5; TRBD2 matches 9 bases. This CDR3 comprises 15 residues.

This clonotype has at least ten counts. The V gene is TRBV27, the J gene TRBJ1-1; weak D call: TRBD1 (6 bases). The V and J ends lost 7 bases and 6 bases respectively, with 15 bases between them. The CDR3 consists of 13 residues. From germline, CDR1 is MNHEY and CDR2 SMNVEV (reference sequence). CDR3 sequence reads: CASTPTRGAEAFF. The DNA of the CDR3 is TGTGCCAGCACCCCGACCAGGGGCGCTGAAGCTTTCTTT.

This clonotype was seen repeatedly, ten times or more. The chain is built from TRBV28 and TRBJ2-7; no definite D call. Looked up from germline, CDR1 is MDHEN and CDR2 is SYDVKM. The CDR3 sequence is 14 residues long. Trimming left V 7 bases short and J 2 bases short, with 15 bases between. CDR3 sequence (DNA): TGTGCCAGCAACTCCCGGAGCGATACCTACGAGCAGTACTTC. Encoded protein: CASNSRSDTYEQYF.

The table lists this clonotype with many counts. This chain uses TRBV29-1 with TRBJ2-5; D is perhaps TRBD1 (6 bases). Germline V gives CDR1 SQVTM, CDR2 ANQGSEA. The CDR3 has 13 residues. Trimming stripped 7 bases from V and 5 bases from J, with 17 bases between. The CDR3, as DNA: TGCAGCGCCCAGTGGGGGCCCCGGGAGACCCAGTACTTC. Its protein product is CSAQWGPRETQYF.

This clonotype was seen ten or more times. The V gene is TRBV20-1, the J gene TRBJ1-5; unclear D gene. Trimming cost V 2 bases and J 7 bases, with 9 bases left between them. The germline CDR1 and CDR2 sequences are DFQATT and SNEGSKA (reference sequence). The CDR3 spans 12 residues. For the CDR3, the DNA is TGCAGTGCTAGACCTCCCGGGCAGCCCCAGCATTTT. Translation: CSARPPGQPQHF.

Ten or more counts support this clonotype. This chain uses TRBV6-1 with TRBJ2-6, with TRBD1 matching over 10 bases. Trimming at V came to 4 bases and at J to 0 bases, leaving 0 bases not matched to a gene. CDR1 and CDR2 (germline): MNHNS, SASEGT. The CDR3 totals 16 residues. Written as DNA, the CDR3 is TGTGCCAGCAGTGGGACAGGGGGCTCTGGGGCCAACGTCCTGACTTTC. Amino acid sequence: CASSGTGGSGANVLTF.

This clonotype was counted ten times or more. The chain uses TRBV29-1 and TRBJ2-1, with 11 positions matching TRBD2. V shed 4 bases and J 8 bases; nucleotides not matched to a gene: 7. This CDR3 spans 14 amino acids. Germline CDR1 SQVTM, CDR2 ANQGSEA. DNA for the CDR3: TGCAGCGTTGGGGTGACTAGCGGGAAGTATGAGCAGTTCTTC. It specifies CSVGVTSGKYEQFF.

The table lists this clonotype with many counts. This rearrangement joins TRBV18 to TRBJ1-4; D uncertain. With 0 bases removed from V and 9 bases from J, the gap between germline ends came to 8 bases. The CDR3 is made up of 13 amino acids. The germline gives CDR1 KGHSH, CDR2 LQKENI. The CDR3 DNA follows: TGTGCCAGCTCACCACCTTTATTAAAAAAACTGTTTTTT. This sequence encodes CASSPPLLKKLFF.

This clonotype has a count of ten or more. This chain uses TRBV7-3 with TRBJ2-1, with 12 bases identical to TRBD2. The CDR3 extends over 15 amino acids. In germline, CDR1 is SGHTA, CDR2 FQGTGA. V lost 5 bases to trimming and J lost 7 bases; unmatched junction nucleotides: 6. The CDR3 DNA follows: TGTGCCAGCAGCACCCCCCTAGCGGGGGGGAATGAGCAGTTCTTC. It encodes CASSTPLAGGNEQFF. Full variable domain (outside the CDR3, taken from reference TRBV7-3 and TRBJ2-1): GAGVSQTPSNKVTEKGKYVELRCDPISGHTALYWYRQSLGQGPEFLIYFQGTGAADDSGLPNDRFFAVRPEGSVSTLKIQRTERGDSAVYLCASSTPLAGGNEQFFGPGTRLTVL.

This clonotype has ten or more counts. This chain connects TRBV5-1 to TRBJ2-4, with TRBD2 as a possible D gene (5 bases). This CDR3 contains 14 residues. V was clipped by 0 bases and J by 1 base, with 5 bases between them. CDR1 and CDR2 (germline): SGHRS, YFSETQ. The CDR3 bases are TGCGCCAGCAGCTTGGGGGAGGCCAAAAACATTCAGTACTTC. Amino acid sequence: CASSLGEAKNIQYF.

This clonotype has at least ten counts. The chain couples TRBV5-1 to TRBJ2-1; D perhaps matches TRBD2 (6 bases). V was shortened by 0 bases and J by 0 bases, with 10 bases between the two germline ends. The CDR3 totals 16 residues. CDR1 and CDR2 from the germline V gene are SGHRS and YFSETQ. This chain's CDR3 is CASSLVPGGSYNEQFF. Written as DNA, the CDR3 is TGCGCCAGCAGCTTGGTCCCCGGGGGCTCCTACAATGAGCAGTTCTTC.